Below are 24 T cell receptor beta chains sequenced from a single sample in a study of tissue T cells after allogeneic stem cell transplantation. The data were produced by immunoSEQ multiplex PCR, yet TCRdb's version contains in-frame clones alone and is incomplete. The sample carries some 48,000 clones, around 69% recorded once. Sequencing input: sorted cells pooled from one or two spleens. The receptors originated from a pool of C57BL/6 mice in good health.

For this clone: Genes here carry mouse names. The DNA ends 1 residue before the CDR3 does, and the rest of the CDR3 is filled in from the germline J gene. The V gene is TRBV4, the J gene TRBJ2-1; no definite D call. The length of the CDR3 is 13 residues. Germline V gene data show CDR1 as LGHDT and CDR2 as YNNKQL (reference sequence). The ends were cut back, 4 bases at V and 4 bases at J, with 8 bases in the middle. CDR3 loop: CASSWQEYAEQFF. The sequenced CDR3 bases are TGTGCCAGCAGCTGGCAGGAGTATGCTGAGCAGTTC.

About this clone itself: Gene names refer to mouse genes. The DNA read from the CDR3 is TGTGCTAGCAGTAGGAGGGTTGGGTCCGACTACACC. This gives the protein CASSRRVGSDYT. The entire CDR3 protein is CASSRRVGSDYTF. V and J are TRBV17 and TRBJ1-2, with D unclear. The read stops 1 residue short of the end of the CDR3; the missing end is completed from the germline J gene. CDR1 and CDR2 (germline): MNHDT, YYDKIL. This CDR3 is 13 amino acids long. Trimming took off 3 bases at V and 5 bases at J, with 10 bases between the two ends. The whole variable domain, filled in from reference TRBV17 and TRBJ1-2, reads DTTVKQNPRYKLARVGKPVNLICSQTMNHDTMYWYQKKPNQAPKLLLFYYDKILNREADTFEKFQSSRPNNSFCSLYIGSAGLEYSAMYLCASSRRVGSDYTFGSGTRLLVI.

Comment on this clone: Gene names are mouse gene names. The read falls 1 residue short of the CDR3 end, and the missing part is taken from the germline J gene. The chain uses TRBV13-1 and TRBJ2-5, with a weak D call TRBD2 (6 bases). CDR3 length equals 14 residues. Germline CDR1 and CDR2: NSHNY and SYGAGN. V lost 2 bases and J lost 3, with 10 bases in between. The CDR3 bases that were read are TGTGCCAGCAGTGAAGGCTGGGGTCAAGACACCCAGTAC. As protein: CASSEGWGQDTQY. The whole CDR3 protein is CASSEGWGQDTQYF.

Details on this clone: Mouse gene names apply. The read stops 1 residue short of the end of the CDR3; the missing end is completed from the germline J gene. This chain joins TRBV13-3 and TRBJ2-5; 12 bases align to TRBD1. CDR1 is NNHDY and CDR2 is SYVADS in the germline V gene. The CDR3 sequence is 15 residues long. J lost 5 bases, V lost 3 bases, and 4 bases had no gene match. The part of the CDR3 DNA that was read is TGTGCCAGCAGTGGGGACAGGGGGCGCCCAGACACCCAGTAC. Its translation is CASSGDRGRPDTQY. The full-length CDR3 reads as CASSGDRGRPDTQYF.

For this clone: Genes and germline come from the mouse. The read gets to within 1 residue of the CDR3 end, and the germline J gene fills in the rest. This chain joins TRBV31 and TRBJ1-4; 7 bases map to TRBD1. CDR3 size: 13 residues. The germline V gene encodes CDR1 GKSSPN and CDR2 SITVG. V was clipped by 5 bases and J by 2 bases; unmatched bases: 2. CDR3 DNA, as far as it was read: TGTGCCTGGGGGGACAGATCCAACGAAAGATTATTT. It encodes CAWGDRSNERLF. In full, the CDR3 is CAWGDRSNERLFF.

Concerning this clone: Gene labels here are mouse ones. The sequenced part of the CDR3 DNA is TGTGCCAGCAGAAACAGGGGATCCAACGAAAGATTATTT. Protein sequence: CASRNRGSNERLF. The whole CDR3 protein reads CASRNRGSNERLFF. The chain joins TRBV19 to TRBJ1-4; 7 nucleotides match TRBD1. The read is 1 residue too short to cover the CDR3 end, so that end is filled in from the germline J gene. Unmatched junction bases numbered 3, after V lost 5 bases and J lost 2 bases. Germline-derived CDR1 and CDR2 are FNHDT and SITEND (reference sequence). The CDR3 runs 14 residues.

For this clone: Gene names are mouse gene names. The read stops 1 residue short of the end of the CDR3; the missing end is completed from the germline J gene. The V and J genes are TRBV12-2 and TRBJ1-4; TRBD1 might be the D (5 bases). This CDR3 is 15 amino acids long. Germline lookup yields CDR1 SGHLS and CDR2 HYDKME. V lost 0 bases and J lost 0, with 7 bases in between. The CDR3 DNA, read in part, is TGTGCCAGCTCTCTCCAGGGTATTTCCAACGAAAGATTATTT. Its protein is CASSLQGISNERLF. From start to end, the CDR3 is CASSLQGISNERLFF.

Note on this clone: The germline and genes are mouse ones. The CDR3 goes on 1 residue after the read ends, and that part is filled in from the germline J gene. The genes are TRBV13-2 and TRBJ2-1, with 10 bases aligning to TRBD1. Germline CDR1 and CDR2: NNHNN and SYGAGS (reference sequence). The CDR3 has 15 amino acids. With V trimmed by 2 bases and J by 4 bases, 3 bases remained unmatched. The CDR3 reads CASGDRDRGYAEQFF. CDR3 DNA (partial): TGTGCCAGCGGTGACCGGGACAGGGGATATGCTGAGCAGTTC.

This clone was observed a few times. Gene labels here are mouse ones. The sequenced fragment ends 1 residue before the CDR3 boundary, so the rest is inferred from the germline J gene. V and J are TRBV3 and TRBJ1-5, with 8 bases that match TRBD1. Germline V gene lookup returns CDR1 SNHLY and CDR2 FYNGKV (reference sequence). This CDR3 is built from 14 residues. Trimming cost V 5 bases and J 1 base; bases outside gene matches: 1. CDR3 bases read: TGTGCCAGCAGCCGGACAGGGAACAACCAGGCTCCGCTT. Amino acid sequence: CASSRTGNNQAPL. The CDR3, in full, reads CASSRTGNNQAPLF.

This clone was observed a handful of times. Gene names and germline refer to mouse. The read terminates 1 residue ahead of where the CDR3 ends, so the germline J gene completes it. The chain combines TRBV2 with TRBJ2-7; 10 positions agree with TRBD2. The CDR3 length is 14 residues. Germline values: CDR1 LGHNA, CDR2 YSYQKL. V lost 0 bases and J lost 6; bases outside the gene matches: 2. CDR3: CASSQELGGREQYF. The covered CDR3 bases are TGTGCCAGCAGCCAAGAGCTGGGGGGGCGTGAACAGTAC.

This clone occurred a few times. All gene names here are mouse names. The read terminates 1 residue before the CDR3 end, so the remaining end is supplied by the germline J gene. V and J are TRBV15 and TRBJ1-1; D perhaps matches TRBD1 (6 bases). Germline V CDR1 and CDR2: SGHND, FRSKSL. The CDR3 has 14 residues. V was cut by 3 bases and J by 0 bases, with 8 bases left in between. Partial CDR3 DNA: TGTGCCAGCAGTTTGGGGACAACAAACACAGAAGTCTTC. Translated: CASSLGTTNTEVF. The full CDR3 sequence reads CASSLGTTNTEVFF.

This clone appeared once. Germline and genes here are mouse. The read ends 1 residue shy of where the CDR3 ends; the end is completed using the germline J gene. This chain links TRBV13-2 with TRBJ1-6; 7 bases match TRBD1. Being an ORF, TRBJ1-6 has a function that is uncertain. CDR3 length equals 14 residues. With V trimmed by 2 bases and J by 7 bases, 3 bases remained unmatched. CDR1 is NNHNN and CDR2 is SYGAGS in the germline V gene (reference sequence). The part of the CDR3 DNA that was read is TGTGCCAGCGGTGAAGCAGGGGGGAATTCGCCCCTCTAC. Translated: CASGEAGGNSPLY. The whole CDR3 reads CASGEAGGNSPLYF.

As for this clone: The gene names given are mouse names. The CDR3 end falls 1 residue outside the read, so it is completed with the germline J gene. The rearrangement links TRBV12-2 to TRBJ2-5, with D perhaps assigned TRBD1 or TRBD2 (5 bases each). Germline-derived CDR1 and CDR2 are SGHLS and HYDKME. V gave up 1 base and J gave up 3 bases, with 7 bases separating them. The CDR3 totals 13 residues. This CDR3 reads CASSLGEQDTQYF. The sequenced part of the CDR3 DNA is TGTGCCAGCTCTCTGGGGGAGCAAGACACCCAGTAC.

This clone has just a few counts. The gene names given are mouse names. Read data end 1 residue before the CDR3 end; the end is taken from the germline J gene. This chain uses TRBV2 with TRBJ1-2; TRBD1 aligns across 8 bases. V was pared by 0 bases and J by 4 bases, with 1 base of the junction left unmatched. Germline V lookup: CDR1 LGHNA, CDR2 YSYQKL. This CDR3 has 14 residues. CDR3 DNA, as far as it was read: TGTGCCAGCAGCCAAGAAACAGGGGGCTCCGACTACACC. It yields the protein CASSQETGGSDYT. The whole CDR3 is CASSQETGGSDYTF.

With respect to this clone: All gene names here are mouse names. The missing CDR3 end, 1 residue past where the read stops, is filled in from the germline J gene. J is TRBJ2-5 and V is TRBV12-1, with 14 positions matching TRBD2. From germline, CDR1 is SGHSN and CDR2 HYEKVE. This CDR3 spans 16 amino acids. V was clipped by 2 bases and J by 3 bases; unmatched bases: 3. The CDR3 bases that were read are TGTGCCAGCTCTCCGGGACTGGGGGGGCCTCAAGACACCCAGTAC. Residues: CASSPGLGGPQDTQY. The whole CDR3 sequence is CASSPGLGGPQDTQYF.

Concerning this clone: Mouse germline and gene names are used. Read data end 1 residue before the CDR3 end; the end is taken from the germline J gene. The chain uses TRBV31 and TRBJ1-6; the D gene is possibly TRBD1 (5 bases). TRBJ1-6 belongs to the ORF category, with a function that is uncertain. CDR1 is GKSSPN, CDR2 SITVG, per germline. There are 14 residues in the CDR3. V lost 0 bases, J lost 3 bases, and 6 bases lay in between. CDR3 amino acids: CAWSLDSYNSPLYF. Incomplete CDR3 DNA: TGTGCCTGGAGTCTCGACAGCTATAATTCGCCCCTCTAC.

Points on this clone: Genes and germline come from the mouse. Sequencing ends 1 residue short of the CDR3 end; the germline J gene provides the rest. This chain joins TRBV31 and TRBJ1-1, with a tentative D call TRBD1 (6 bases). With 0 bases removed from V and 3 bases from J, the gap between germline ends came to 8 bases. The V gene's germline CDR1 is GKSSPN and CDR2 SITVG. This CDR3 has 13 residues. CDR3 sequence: CAWSLQGDTEVFF. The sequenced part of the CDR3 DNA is TGTGCCTGGAGTCTACAGGGAGACACAGAAGTCTTC.

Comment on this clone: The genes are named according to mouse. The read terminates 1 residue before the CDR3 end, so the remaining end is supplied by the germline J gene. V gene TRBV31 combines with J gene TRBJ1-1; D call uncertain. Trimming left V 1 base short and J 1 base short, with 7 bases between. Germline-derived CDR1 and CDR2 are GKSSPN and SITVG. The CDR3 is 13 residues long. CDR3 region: CAWSPWGNTEVFF. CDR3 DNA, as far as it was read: TGTGCCTGGAGTCCCTGGGGGAACACAGAAGTCTTC.

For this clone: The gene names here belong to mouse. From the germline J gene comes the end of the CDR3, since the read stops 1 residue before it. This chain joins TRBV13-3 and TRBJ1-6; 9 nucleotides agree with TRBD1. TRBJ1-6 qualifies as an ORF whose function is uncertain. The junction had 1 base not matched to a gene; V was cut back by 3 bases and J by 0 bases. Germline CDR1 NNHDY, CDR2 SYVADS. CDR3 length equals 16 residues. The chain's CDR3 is CASSVQGASYNSPLYF. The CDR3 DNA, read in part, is TGTGCCAGCAGTGTACAGGGGGCTTCCTATAATTCGCCCCTCTAC.

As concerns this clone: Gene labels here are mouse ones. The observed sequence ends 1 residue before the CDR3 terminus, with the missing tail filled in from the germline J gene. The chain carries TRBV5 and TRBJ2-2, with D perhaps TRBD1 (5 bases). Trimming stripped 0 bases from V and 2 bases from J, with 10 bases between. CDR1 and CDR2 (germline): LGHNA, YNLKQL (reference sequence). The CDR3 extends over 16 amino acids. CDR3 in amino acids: CASSQDRAGNTGQLYF. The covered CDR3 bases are TGTGCCAGCAGCCAAGATCGCGCAGGGAACACCGGGCAGCTCTAC.

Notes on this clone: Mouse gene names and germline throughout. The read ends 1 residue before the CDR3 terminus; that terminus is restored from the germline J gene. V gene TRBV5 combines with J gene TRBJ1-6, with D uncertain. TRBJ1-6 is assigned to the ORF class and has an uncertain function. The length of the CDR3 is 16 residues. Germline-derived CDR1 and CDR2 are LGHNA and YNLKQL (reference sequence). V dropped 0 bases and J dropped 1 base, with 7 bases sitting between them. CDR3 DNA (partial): TGTGCCAGCAGCCAAGATAGCCAGTCCTATAATTCGCCCCTCTAC. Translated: CASSQDSQSYNSPLY. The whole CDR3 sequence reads CASSQDSQSYNSPLYF.

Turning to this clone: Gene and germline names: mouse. CDR3 sequence: CASSAQGKDTQYF. CDR3 bases read: TGTGCCAGCAGTGCTCAGGGGAAAGACACCCAGTAC. The chain recombines TRBV19 with TRBJ2-5; tentatively, D is TRBD1 (6 bases). Read sequence stops 1 residue before the CDR3 end, and the germline J gene provides the missing end. The CDR3 loop spans 13 amino acids. The germline V gene has CDR1 FNHDT and CDR2 SITEND (reference sequence). The V and J ends lost 4 bases and 4 bases respectively, with 10 bases between them.

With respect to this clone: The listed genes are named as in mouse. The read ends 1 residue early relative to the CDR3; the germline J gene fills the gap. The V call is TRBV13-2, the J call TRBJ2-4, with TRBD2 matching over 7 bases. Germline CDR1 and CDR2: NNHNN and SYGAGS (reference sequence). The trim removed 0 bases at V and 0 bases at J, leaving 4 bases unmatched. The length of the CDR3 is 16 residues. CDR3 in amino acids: CASGDGTGSSQNTLYF. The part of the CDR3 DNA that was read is TGTGCCAGCGGTGATGGGACTGGATCTAGTCAAAACACCTTGTAC.

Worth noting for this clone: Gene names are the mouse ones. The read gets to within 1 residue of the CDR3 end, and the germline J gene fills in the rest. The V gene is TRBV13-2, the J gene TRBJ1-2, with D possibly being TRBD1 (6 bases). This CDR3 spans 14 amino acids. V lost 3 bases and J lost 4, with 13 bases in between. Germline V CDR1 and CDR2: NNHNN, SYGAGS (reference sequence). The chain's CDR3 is CASGASGGGSDYTF. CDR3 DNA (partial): TGTGCCAGCGGTGCCAGCGGAGGGGGCTCCGACTACACC.